The text below deals with one T cell receptor (beta chain). Its matching antigen is unknown. The data originate from a study of T cell responses to AZD1222 COVID-19 vaccine. Study results and caveats: The sample set comprised mostly white British donors with more females, and clonal diversity was possibly underestimated. As reported, nearly half of all spike-specific TCRs target variant regions that are unmutated. Recipients of AZD1222 seropositive at baseline numbered only 6 or 7.

Sequenced by immunoSEQ multiplex PCR; TCRdb stores in-frame clones only, minus some. Seen here are 90,000 to 130,000 clones, around 92% observed once, and the top ten hold 7.8%. The CDR3 sequence is 13 residues long. The V end was cut by 1 base, the J end by 4 bases, with 7 bases between. Germline-derived CDR1 and CDR2 are SEHNR and FQNEAQ (reference sequence). The origin of this receptor is an adult in good health. The specimen comprised peripheral blood, sampled on day 0 of AZD1222 vaccination. The genes are TRBV7-9 and TRBJ1-2, with D unclear. CDR3 sequence reads: CASSLGGFYGYTF. The CDR3 region has the DNA TGTGCCAGCAGCTTAGGAGGCTTCTATGGCTACACCTTC.